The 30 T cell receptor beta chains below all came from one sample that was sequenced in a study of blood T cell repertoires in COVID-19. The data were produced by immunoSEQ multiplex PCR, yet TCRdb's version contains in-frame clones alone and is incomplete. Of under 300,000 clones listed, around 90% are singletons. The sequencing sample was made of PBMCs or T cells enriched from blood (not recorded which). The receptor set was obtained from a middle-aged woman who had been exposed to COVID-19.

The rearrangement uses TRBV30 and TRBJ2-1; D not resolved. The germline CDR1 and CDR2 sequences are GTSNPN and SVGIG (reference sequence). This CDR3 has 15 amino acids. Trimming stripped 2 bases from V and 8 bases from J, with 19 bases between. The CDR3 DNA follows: TGTGCCTGGAGTAATCAGCGTGGGTTTCACGATGAGCAGTTCTTC. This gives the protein CAWSNQRGFHDEQFF.

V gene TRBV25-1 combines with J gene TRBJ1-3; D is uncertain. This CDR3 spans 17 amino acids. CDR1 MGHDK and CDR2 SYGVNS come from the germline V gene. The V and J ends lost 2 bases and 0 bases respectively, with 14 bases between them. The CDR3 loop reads CASSERTGNLSGNTIYF. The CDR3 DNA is TGTGCCAGCAGTGAAAGAACGGGGAACCTCTCTGGAAACACCATATATTTT.

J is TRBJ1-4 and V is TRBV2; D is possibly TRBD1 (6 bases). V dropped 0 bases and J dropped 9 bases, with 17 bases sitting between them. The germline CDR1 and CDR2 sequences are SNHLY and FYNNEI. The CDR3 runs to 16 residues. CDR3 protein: CASSEARMGGAQKLFF. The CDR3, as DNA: TGTGCCAGCAGTGAAGCGCGGATGGGGGGGGCTCAAAAACTGTTTTTT.

DNA of the CDR3: TGTGCCAGCAGGGCTACCGGGGGGGGCACAGATACGCAGTATTTT. Translated, it gives CASRATGGGTDTQYF. The genes are TRBV6-5 and TRBJ2-3; 8 nucleotides agree with TRBD2. V shed 6 bases, J shed 1 base, and the junction held 6 bases outside the gene matches. Germline lookup yields CDR1 MNHEY and CDR2 SVGAGI. This CDR3 comprises 15 residues.

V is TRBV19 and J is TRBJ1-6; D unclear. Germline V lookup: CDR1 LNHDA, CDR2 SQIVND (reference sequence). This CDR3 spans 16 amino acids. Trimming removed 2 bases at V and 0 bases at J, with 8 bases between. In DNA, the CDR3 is TGTGCCAGTAGTATATCGAGGAGCTCCTATAATTCACCCCTCCACTTT. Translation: CASSISRSSYNSPLHF.

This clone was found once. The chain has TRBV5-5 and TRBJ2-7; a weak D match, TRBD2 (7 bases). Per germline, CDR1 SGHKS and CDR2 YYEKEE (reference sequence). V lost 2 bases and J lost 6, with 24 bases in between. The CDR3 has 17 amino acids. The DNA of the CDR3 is TGTGCCAGCAGCTTAGGACAGTCCCGGGCTAGCGGTCCCGAGCAGTACGTC. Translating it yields CASSLGQSRASGPEQYV.

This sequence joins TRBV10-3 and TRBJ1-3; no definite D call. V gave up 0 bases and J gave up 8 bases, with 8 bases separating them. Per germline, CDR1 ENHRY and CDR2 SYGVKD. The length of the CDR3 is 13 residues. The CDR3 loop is CAISESPSDTIYF. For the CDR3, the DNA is TGTGCCATCAGTGAGTCTCCCTCGGACACCATATATTTT.

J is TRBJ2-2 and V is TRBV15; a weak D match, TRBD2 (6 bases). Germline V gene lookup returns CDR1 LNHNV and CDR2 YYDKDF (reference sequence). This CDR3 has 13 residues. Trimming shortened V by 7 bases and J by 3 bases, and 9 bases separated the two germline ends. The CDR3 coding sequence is TGTGCCACCAAAGGGGAGGACACCGGGGAGCTGTTTTTT. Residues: CATKGEDTGELFF.

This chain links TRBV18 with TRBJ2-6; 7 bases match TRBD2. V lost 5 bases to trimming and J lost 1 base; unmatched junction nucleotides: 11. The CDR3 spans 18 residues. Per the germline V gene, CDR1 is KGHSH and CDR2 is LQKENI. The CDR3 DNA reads TGTGCCAGCTCAGGGCAATCTAGCGGACTTTCTGGGGCCAACGTCCTGACTTTC. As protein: CASSGQSSGLSGANVLTF.

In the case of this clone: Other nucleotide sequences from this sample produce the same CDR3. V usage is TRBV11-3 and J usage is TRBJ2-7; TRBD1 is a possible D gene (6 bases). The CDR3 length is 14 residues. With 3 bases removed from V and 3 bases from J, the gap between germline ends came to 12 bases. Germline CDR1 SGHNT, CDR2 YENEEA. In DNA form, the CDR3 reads TGTGCCAGCAGCTTGGGTGGACAGAGCTACGAGCAGTACTTC. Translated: CASSLGGQSYEQYF.

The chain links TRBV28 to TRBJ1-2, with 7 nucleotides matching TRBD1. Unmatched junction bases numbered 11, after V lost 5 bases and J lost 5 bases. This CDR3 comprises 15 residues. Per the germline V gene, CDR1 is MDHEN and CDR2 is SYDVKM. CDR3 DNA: TGTGCCAGCAGTGGCGGGACAGCTAGGGGGTATGGCTACACCTTC. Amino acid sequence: CASSGGTARGYGYTF.

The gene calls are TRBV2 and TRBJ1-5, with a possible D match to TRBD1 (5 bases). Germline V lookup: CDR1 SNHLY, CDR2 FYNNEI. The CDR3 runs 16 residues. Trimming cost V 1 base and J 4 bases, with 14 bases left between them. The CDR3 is CASSEGAAGGNQPQHF. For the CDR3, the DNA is TGTGCCAGCAGTGAAGGGGCTGCGGGGGGAAATCAGCCCCAGCATTTT.

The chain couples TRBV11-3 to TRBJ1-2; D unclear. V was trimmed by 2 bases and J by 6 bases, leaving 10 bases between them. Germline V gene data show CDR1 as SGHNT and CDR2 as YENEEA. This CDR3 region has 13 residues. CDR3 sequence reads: CASSLSRLNGYTF. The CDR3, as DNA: TGTGCCAGCAGCTTAAGCAGGTTAAATGGCTACACCTTC.

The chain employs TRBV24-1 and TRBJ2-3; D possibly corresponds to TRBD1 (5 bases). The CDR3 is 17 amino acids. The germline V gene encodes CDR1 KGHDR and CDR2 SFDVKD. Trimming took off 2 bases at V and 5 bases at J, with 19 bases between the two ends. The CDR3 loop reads CATSDSASSSGIDTQYF. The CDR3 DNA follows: TGTGCCACCAGTGATTCAGCCTCGTCCTCAGGGATAGATACGCAGTATTTT.

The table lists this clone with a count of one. The DNA of the CDR3 is TGTGCCAGCAGTCAAAATACAGGGACCGGGGAGCTGTTTTTT. Translated, it gives CASSQNTGTGELFF. V usage is TRBV11-3 and J usage is TRBJ2-2; weak D call: TRBD1 (6 bases). Germline values: CDR1 SGHNT, CDR2 YENEEA. This CDR3 has 14 residues. The V end lost 6 bases, the J end lost 5 bases, and 13 bases lay between the germline ends.

The CDR3 bases are TGTGCCAGCAGTGTGAAGATTAGCGGACAGGGGGCGCATGGCTACACCTTC. Translating gives CASSVKISGQGAHGYTF. The chain joins TRBV28 to TRBJ1-2; TRBD1 agrees at 11 bases. CDR1 is MDHEN, CDR2 SYDVKM, per germline. After removal of 5 bases from V and 6 bases from J, the junction contained 14 bases not matched to a gene. This CDR3 region has 17 residues.

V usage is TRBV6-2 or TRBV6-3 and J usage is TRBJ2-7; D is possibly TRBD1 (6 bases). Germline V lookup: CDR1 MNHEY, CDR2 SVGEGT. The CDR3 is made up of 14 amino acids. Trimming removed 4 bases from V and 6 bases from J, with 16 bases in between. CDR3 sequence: CASSWTRQAAEQYF. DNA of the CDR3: TGTGCCAGCAGTTGGACCCGACAGGCCGCCGAGCAGTACTTC.

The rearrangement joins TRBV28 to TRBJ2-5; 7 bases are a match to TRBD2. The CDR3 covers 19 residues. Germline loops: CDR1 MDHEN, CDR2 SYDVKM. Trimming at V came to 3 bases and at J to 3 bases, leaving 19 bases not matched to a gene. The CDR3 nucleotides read TGTGCCAGCAGTTTTGGGGGGGATACTCATAAATATGCCGAAGAGACCCAGTACTTC. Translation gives CASSFGGDTHKYAEETQYF.

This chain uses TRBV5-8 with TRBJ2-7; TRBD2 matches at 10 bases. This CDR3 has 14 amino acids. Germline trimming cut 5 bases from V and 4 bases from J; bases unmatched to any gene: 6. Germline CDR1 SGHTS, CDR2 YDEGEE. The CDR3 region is CASRRGLAEYEQYF. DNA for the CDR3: TGTGCCAGCAGACGCGGACTAGCGGAATACGAGCAGTACTTC. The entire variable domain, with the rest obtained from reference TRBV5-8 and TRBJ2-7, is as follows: EAGVTQSPTHLIKTRGQQATLRCSPISGHTSVYWYQQALGLGLQFLLWYDEGEERNRGNFPPRFSGRQFPNYSSELNVNALELEDSALYLCASRRGLAEYEQYFGPGTRLTVT.

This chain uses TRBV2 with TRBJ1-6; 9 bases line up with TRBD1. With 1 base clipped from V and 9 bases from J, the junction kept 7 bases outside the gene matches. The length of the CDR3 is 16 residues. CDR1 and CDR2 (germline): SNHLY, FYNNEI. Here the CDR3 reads CASSEDKGQGSSPLHF. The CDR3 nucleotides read TGTGCCAGCAGTGAAGATAAGGGACAGGGTAGTTCACCCCTCCACTTT.

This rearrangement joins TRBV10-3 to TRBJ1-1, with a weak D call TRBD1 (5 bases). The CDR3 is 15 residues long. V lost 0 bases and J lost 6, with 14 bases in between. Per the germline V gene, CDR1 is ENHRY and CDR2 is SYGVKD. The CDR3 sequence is CAISESGWGRAEAFF. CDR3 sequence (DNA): TGTGCCATCAGTGAGTCGGGGTGGGGGAGGGCTGAAGCTTTCTTT.

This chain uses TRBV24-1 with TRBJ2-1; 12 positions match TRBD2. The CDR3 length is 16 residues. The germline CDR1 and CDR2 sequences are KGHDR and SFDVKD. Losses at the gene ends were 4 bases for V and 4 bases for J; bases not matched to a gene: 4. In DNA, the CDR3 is TGTGCCACCAGTGACGCAGGACTAGCGGGATACAATGAGCAGTTCTTC. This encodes CATSDAGLAGYNEQFF.

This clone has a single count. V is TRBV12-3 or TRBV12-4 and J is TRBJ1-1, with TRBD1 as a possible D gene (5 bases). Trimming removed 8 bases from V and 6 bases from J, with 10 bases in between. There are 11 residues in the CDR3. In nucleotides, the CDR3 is TGTGCCAGCCGATCAGGGCCTGAAGCTTTCTTT. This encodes CASRSGPEAFF.

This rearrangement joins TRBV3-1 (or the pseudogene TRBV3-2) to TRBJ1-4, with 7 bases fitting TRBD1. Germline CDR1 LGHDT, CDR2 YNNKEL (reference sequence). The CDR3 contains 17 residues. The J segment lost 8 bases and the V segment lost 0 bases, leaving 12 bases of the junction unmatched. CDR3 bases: TGTGCCAGCAGCCAAGAGGCTCCGGGCAGGGGGAGCGAAAAACTGTTTTTT. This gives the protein CASSQEAPGRGSEKLFF.

This CDR3 reads CASSRAGGRTEAFF. DNA for the CDR3: TGTGCCAGCTCGCGGGCGGGAGGCCGAACTGAAGCTTTCTTT. The V call is TRBV6-5, the J call TRBJ1-1, with no clear D. V lost 8 bases and J lost 5, with 18 bases in between. Germline-derived CDR1 and CDR2 are MNHEY and SVGAGI. CDR3 length: 14 residues.

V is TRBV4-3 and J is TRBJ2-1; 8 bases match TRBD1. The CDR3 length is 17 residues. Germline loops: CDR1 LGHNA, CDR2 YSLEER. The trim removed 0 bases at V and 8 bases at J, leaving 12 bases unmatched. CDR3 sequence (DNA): TGCGCCAGCAGCCAAGATGAGGACAGGGTTTGGCTCCATGAGCAGTTCTTC. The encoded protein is CASSQDEDRVWLHEQFF.

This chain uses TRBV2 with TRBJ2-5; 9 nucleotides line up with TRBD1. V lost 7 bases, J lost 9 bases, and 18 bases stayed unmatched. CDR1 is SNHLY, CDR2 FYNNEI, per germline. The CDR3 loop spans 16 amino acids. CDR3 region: CASTGGATLQGAPQYF. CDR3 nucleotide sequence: TGTGCCAGCACGGGCGGAGCGACGCTACAGGGGGCCCCCCAGTACTTC.

CDR3 amino acids: CASYRDKNSPLHF. CDR3 bases: TGTGCCAGCTACAGGGATAAAAATTCACCCCTCCACTTT. The genes are TRBV27 and TRBJ1-6; D might be TRBD1 (6 bases). The CDR3 loop spans 13 amino acids. CDR1 is MNHEY and CDR2 is SMNVEV in the germline V gene (reference sequence). V lost 8 bases to trimming and J lost 7 bases, with 12 bases between them.

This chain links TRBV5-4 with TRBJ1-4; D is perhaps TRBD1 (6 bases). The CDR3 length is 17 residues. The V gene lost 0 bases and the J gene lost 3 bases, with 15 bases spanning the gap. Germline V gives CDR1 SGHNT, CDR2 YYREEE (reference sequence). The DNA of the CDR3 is TGTGCCAGCAGCTTGGGACCCTCGGGGGGCCCTAATGAAAAACTGTTTTTT. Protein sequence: CASSLGPSGGPNEKLFF.

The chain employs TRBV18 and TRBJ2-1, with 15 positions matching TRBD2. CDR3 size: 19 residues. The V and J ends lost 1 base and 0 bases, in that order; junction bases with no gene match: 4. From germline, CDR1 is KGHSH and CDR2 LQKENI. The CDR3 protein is CASSPLGTSGGSSYNEQFF. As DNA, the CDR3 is TGTGCCAGCTCACCACTCGGGACTAGCGGGGGGAGCTCCTACAATGAGCAGTTCTTC.